The 8 T cell receptor beta chains reported below all come from one sample, sequenced in a study of shared clonotypes between healthy human individuals. Only in-frame clones appear in the TCRdb table, and some are missing; sequencing was by immunoSEQ multiplex PCR. The data show 2,500,000 or so clones, around 94% seen once. Sequences were obtained from naive CD4+ T cells sorted from blood. Noted subset: CD45RA+ positively selected. These receptors were collected from a young man in good health.

This sequence joins TRBV7-2 and TRBJ2-3; D remains ambiguous. CDR1 SGHTA and CDR2 FQGNSA come from the germline V gene. There are 14 residues in the CDR3. Trimming took off 1 base at V and 1 base at J, with 6 bases between the two ends. The CDR3: CASSLGTRTDTQYF. The CDR3 nucleotides read TGTGCCAGCAGCTTAGGGACCCGCACAGATACGCAGTATTTT.

The V and J genes are TRBV18 and TRBJ2-2; D may be TRBD1 or TRBD2 (6 bases each). V was shortened by 3 bases and J by 6 bases, with 17 bases between the two germline ends. In germline, CDR1 is KGHSH, CDR2 LQKENI. This CDR3 comprises 16 residues. Here the CDR3 reads CASSPTAGHGSGELFF. The CDR3 DNA is TGTGCCAGCTCACCGACGGCGGGACATGGATCCGGGGAGCTGTTTTTT. Filled out from reference TRBV18 and TRBJ2-2, the complete variable domain reads NAGVMQNPRHLVRRRGQEARLRCSPMKGHSHVYWYRQLPEEGLKFMVYLQKENIIDESGMPKERFSAEFPKEGPSILRIQQVVRGDSAAYFCASSPTAGHGSGELFFGEGSRLTVL.

This chain uses TRBV6-4 with TRBJ2-1; tentative D call: TRBD2 (5 bases). Trimming removed 5 bases at V and 0 bases at J, with 20 bases between. Germline loops: CDR1 MRHNA, CDR2 SNTAGT. The CDR3 consists of 18 residues. This CDR3 is CASSPFYRGQSSYNEQFF. CDR3 coding DNA: TGTGCCAGCAGTCCCTTCTATCGCGGGCAGAGCTCCTACAATGAGCAGTTCTTC.

This clone came up once. This sequence joins TRBV2 and TRBJ2-3, with D hard to call. Trimming took 4 bases from V and 0 from J, leaving 14 bases between them. The CDR3 sequence is 16 residues long. Germline-derived CDR1 and CDR2 are SNHLY and FYNNEI. Here the CDR3 DNA reads TGTGCCAGCAGTGTTTCCGGACCTTCTAGCACAGATACGCAGTATTTT. Translation: CASSVSGPSSTDTQYF.

This clone appeared a single time. The chain has TRBV7-6 and TRBJ1-1; unclear D gene. This CDR3 is 13 amino acids long. CDR1 and CDR2 from the germline V gene are SGHVS and FNYEAQ. Trimming removed 5 bases at V and 1 base at J, with 8 bases between. For the CDR3, the DNA is TGTGCCAGCAGCCCCAACACGAACACTGAAGCTTTCTTT. It is translated as CASSPNTNTEAFF.

CDR3 sequence: CASSLERASGNTDTQYF. Here the CDR3 DNA reads TGCGCCAGCAGCTTGGAACGTGCTAGCGGAAACACAGATACGCAGTATTTT. This chain links TRBV5-1 with TRBJ2-3, with 7 nucleotides matching TRBD2. Per the germline V gene, CDR1 is SGHRS and CDR2 is YFSETQ. This CDR3 is built from 17 residues. With V trimmed by 0 bases and J by 2 bases, 9 bases remained unmatched.

The V call is TRBV27, the J call TRBJ2-1; unclear D gene. The V end was cut by 4 bases, the J end by 3 bases, with 13 bases between. Germline CDR1 MNHEY, CDR2 SMNVEV (reference sequence). The CDR3 sequence is 15 residues long. The CDR3 DNA is TGTGCCAGCAGTTGGAATAATGGCCGCTACAATGAGCAGTTCTTC. This codes for CASSWNNGRYNEQFF.

The chain links TRBV29-1 to TRBJ1-4; D is ambiguous. Germline CDR1 is SQVTM and CDR2 is ANQGSEA. The CDR3 extends over 13 amino acids. Trimming pared 5 bases from V and 5 bases from J, leaving 12 bases between. The CDR3 spells CSVLRELNEKLFF. The CDR3 DNA is TGCAGCGTTCTCCGGGAATTAAATGAAAAACTGTTTTTT.